Presented here are 5 T cell receptor beta chains from one specimen sequenced in a study of shared clonotypes between healthy human individuals. Clones were sequenced by immunoSEQ multiplex PCR, and TCRdb holds only the in-frame ones, with some missing. This sample yields fewer than 2.5 million clones, of which 80% to 95% are seen a single time; about 0.38% belongs to the top ten. The specimen was naive CD4+ T cells from PBMCs. Regarding subset: CD45RA+ positively selected. The receptor source for this set is a man between 18 and 29 years old in good health. Some clones in this sample may be carry-over from other donors' samples.

The chain links TRBV7-8 to TRBJ2-2, with D perhaps matching TRBD1 (6 bases). Looked up from germline, CDR1 is SGHVS and CDR2 is FQNEAQ. The CDR3 length is 12 residues. The CDR3 region is CARGSTTGELFF. The CDR3 DNA reads as TGTGCAAGGGGGTCGACCACCGGGGAGCTGTTTTTT.

CDR3 coding DNA: TGTGCCAGCAGCTGGCTAGCGGGAGTCTCCTACGAGCAGTACTTC. Protein: CASSWLAGVSYEQYF. The V and J genes are TRBV7-8 and TRBJ2-7; the match to TRBD2 covers 10 bases. Germline CDR1 SGHVS, CDR2 FQNEAQ. V was clipped by 4 bases and J by 0 bases; unmatched bases: 3. The CDR3 is 15 amino acids.

The chain joins TRBV7-2 to TRBJ1-4; D not certain. V lost 1 base and J 10 bases, leaving 10 bases between the germline ends. Germline-derived CDR1 and CDR2 are SGHTA and FQGNSA. The CDR3 is 13 amino acids. The DNA for the CDR3 is TGTGCCAGCAGCTTAGAGCCCCGGAGAAAACTGTTTTTT. Translated: CASSLEPRRKLFF.

The V and J genes are TRBV5-6 and TRBJ2-7, with TRBD2 matching 7 bases. CDR1 and CDR2 from the germline V gene are SGHDT and YYEEEE. V shed 4 bases and J 3 bases; nucleotides not matched to a gene: 10. CDR3 length: 15 amino acids. Here the CDR3 reads CASSRGGVAYYEQYF. CDR3 sequence (DNA): TGTGCCAGCAGCCGTGGGGGGGTGGCCTACTACGAGCAGTACTTC.

V and J are TRBV5-4 and TRBJ2-2; 7 bases are a match to TRBD1. Per germline, CDR1 SGHNT and CDR2 YYREEE (reference sequence). The trim removed 4 bases at V and 2 bases at J, leaving 5 bases unmatched. This CDR3 comprises 15 residues. The CDR3 nucleotides are TGTGCCAGCAGCGAGGGACAGCTTAACACCGGGGAGCTGTTTTTT. It yields the protein CASSEGQLNTGELFF.